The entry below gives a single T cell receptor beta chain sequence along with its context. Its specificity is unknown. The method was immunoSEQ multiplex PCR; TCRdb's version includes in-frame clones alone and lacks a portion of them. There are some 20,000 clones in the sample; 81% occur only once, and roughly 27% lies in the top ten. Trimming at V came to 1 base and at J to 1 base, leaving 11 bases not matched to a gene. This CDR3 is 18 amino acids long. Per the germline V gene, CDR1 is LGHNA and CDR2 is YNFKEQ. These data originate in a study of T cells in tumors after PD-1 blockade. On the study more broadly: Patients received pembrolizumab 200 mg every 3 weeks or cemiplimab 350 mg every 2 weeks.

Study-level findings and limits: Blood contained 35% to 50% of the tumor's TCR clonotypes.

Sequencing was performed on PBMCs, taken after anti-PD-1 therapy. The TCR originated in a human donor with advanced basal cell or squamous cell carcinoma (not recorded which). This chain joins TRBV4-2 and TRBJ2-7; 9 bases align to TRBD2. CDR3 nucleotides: TGTGCCAGCAGCCAAGGCTCCAGCGGGAGGCCCGGATCCTACGAGCAGTACTTC. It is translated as CASSQGSSGRPGSYEQYF.